A single sample gave rise to the 9 T cell receptor beta chains below, sequenced in a study of T cell changes during pregnancy in multiple sclerosis. Data came from immunoSEQ multiplex PCR; TCRdb stores just in-frame clones and leaves some out. The table has about 44,000 clones, 94% seen once. Material: CD4+ T cells from peripheral blood mononuclear cells, obtained in the first trimester of pregnancy. The receptor source for this set is a female donor with multiple sclerosis, enrolled in a pregnancy study.

The V and J genes are TRBV6-5 and TRBJ2-1, with D perhaps matching TRBD1 (5 bases). Germline CDR1 MNHEY, CDR2 SVGAGI. Trimming left V 4 bases short and J 6 bases short, with 16 bases between. The CDR3 loop spans 15 amino acids. The CDR3, as DNA: TGTGCCAGCAGTTCTTCCTTTGGGGCCCGCAATGAGCAGTTCTTC. It is translated as CASSSSFGARNEQFF.

This chain connects TRBV19 to TRBJ2-5, with 7 bases aligning to TRBD1. The length of the CDR3 is 14 residues. Germline loops: CDR1 LNHDA, CDR2 SQIVND (reference sequence). V lost 5 bases to trimming and J lost 3 bases; unmatched junction nucleotides: 6. The CDR3 is CASSLGTEKETQYF. CDR3 coding DNA: TGTGCCAGTAGTCTAGGGACAGAGAAAGAGACCCAGTACTTC.

With regard to this clone: The junction shows a germline mismatch at one end, possibly a read error. The V call is TRBV13, the J call TRBJ2-5; the match to TRBD2 covers 10 bases. Germline values: CDR1 PRHDT, CDR2 FYEKMQ (reference sequence). The CDR3 length is 14 residues. CDR3 sequence reads: CASSVGLAEETQYF. CDR3 in DNA: TGTGCCAGCAGCGTAGGACTAGCGGAAGAGACCCAGTACTTC.

The rearrangement links TRBV7-9 to TRBJ2-6; 9 nucleotides match TRBD1. The CDR3 is 19 amino acids. The germline V gene encodes CDR1 SEHNR and CDR2 FQNEAQ (reference sequence). J gave up 0 bases and V 5 bases, and 11 bases lay outside the gene matches. The CDR3 nucleotides read TGTGCCAGCAGCACCCGGGACAGGGTTAGGGGCTCTGGGGCCAACGTCCTGACTTTC. Its protein product is CASSTRDRVRGSGANVLTF.

The chain recombines TRBV7-9 with TRBJ1-2; perhaps TRBD1 as D (6 bases). The CDR3 spans 13 residues. Germline V gene lookup returns CDR1 SEHNR and CDR2 FQNEAQ (reference sequence). The V end was cut by 5 bases, the J end by 8 bases, with 15 bases between. The CDR3 protein is CASSEDIQGGYTF. In DNA, the CDR3 is TGTGCCAGCAGCGAAGACATCCAGGGGGGCTACACCTTC. Complete variable domain (other parts from reference TRBV7-9 and TRBJ1-2): DTGVSQNPRHKITKRGQNVTFRCDPISEHNRLYWYRQTLGQGPEFLTYFQNEAQLEKSRLLSDRFSAERPKGSFSTLEIQRTEQGDSAMYLCASSEDIQGGYTFGSGTRLTVV.

This rearrangement joins TRBV4-1 to TRBJ1-1; 7 bases agree with TRBD1. The CDR3 is 14 residues long. Germline values: CDR1 MGHRA, CDR2 YSYEKL. Unmatched junction bases numbered 7, after V lost 1 base and J lost 8 bases. The CDR3 spells CASSQGDRVFEAFF. In DNA, the CDR3 is TGCGCCAGCAGCCAAGGCGACAGGGTCTTCGAAGCTTTCTTT.

The chain uses TRBV5-1 and TRBJ2-2; possibly TRBD2 for D (6 bases). Trimming took 0 bases from V and 1 from J, leaving 10 bases between them. The CDR3 is 16 residues long. CDR1 and CDR2 from the germline V gene are SGHRS and YFSETQ. CDR3 sequence: CASSLVLALNTGELFF. The DNA of the CDR3 is TGCGCCAGCAGCTTGGTACTAGCCTTGAACACCGGGGAGCTGTTTTTT.

This chain connects TRBV7-9 to TRBJ1-1; D is unclear. Trimming took off 7 bases at V and 5 bases at J, with 20 bases between the two ends. The CDR3 covers 15 residues. CDR1 is SEHNR and CDR2 is FQNEAQ in the germline V gene (reference sequence). The chain's CDR3 is CASTPSWRGGTEAFF. As DNA, the CDR3 is TGTGCCAGCACGCCGTCGTGGCGGGGTGGAACTGAAGCTTTCTTT.

V usage is TRBV9 and J usage is TRBJ2-1; 8 nucleotides agree with TRBD2. This CDR3 has 15 amino acids. V was pared by 4 bases and J by 6 bases, with 9 bases of the junction left unmatched. CDR1 and CDR2 (germline): SGDLS, YYNGEE. Written as DNA, the CDR3 is TGTGCCAGCAGCCCCCTCGGGGGGGTCGGCAATGAGCAGTTCTTC. This translates into CASSPLGGVGNEQFF. The whole variable domain, filled in from reference TRBV9 and TRBJ2-1, reads DSGVTQTPKHLITATGQRVTLRCSPRSGDLSVYWYQQSLDQGLQFLIQYYNGEERAKGNILERFSAQQFPDLHSELNLSSLELGDSALYFCASSPLGGVGNEQFFGPGTRLTVL.